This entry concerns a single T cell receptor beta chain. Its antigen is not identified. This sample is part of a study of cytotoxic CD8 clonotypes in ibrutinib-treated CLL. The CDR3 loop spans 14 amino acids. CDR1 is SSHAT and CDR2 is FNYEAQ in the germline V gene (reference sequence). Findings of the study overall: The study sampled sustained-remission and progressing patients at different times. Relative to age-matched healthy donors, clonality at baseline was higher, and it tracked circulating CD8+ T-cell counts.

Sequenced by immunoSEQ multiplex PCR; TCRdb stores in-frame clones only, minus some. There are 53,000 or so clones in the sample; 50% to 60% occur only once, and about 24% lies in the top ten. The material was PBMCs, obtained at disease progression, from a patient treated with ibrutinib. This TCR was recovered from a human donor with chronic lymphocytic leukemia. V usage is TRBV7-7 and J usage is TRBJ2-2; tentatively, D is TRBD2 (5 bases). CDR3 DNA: TGTGCTACCCATGGGAGCGGGAACACCGGGGAGCTGTTTTTT. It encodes CATHGSGNTGELFF.